This TCR beta chain was retrieved from a study of blood T cells in healthy people across ages. Study background: There was about one barcoded beta molecule captured by template switching per two T cells. General study findings and limits: Diversity estimated from one million T cells was considered an underestimate. Naive T cell percentage by flow cytometry tracked strongly with beta diversity.

The CDR3 has 14 amino acids. Trimming at V came to 4 bases and at J to 6 bases, leaving 3 bases not matched to a gene. Looked up from germline, CDR1 is MNHEY and CDR2 is SMNVEV (reference sequence). This clonotype was counted a few times. Its target is unknown. Sample-barcoded 5' priming and a J-beta primer mix drove a second PCR of about 6 to 12 cycles. There were at least 3 million CDR3-containing paired-end reads obtained from each sample. TCRdb reanalysed the 5' RACE reads using MiXCR and keeps one entry per CDR3 protein. The table shows approximately 1,000,000 distinct CDR3 sequences, with 35% to 40% occurring only once.

The receptor was derived from a man between 18 and 35 years old in good health. V is TRBV27 and J is TRBJ1-5; the match to TRBD1 covers 10 bases. Sequencing used blood. The chain's CDR3 is CASSSGTGVQPQHF. The CDR3 DNA sequence: TGTGCCAGCAGTTCAGGGACAGGGGTTCAGCCCCAGCATTTT.